This T cell receptor beta chain was sequenced for a study of cytomegalovirus exposure and HLA in healthy donors. Trimming took off 4 bases at V and 5 bases at J, with 15 bases between the two ends. Looked up from germline, CDR1 is SGDLS and CDR2 is YYNGEE. CDR3 length: 15 residues. The PCR had 60 Vbeta and 13 Jbeta primers. Here immunoSEQ multiplex PCR was the method, and the copy in TCRdb shows in-frame clones only, minus some. Of about 190,000 clones in the sample, approximately 80% are singletons; the top ten hold over 12%. Concerning this clone: Different DNA sequences within this sample yield the same CDR3.

The sequenced sample was PBMCs. The J gene is TRBJ2-2, the V gene TRBV9, with D possibly TRBD1 on 6 matching bases. The source is a woman aged 25 to 39 in good health and CMV-seropositive. Here the CDR3 reads CASSSIRGSTGELFF. The CDR3 DNA follows: TGTGCCAGCAGCTCAATCAGGGGATCGACCGGGGAGCTGTTTTTT.